The 5 T cell receptor beta chains below were found in one sample sequenced in a study of control samples from healthy donors and cancer patients. The data were produced by immunoSEQ multiplex PCR, yet TCRdb's version contains in-frame clones alone and is incomplete. The sample carries roughly 30,000 clones, 85% to 95% recorded once. Input material: PBMCs. These receptors originate from a man aged 40-49 years with colorectal cancer.

V and J are TRBV3-1 (or the pseudogene TRBV3-2) and TRBJ1-2; 7 positions agree with TRBD1. The CDR3 is 14 residues long. Germline V gene sequence: CDR1 LGHDT, CDR2 YNNKEL (reference sequence). V shed 4 bases, J shed 8 bases, and the junction held 10 bases outside the gene matches. CDR3 DNA: TGTGCCAGCAGCCCTGGGACAGCCCTCGGAGGCTACACCTTC. Translating it yields CASSPGTALGGYTF.

The genes are TRBV18 and TRBJ1-1; 8 nucleotides line up with TRBD1. V shed 3 bases and J 1 base; nucleotides not matched to a gene: 4. Germline values: CDR1 KGHSH, CDR2 LQKENI. CDR3 length: 15 amino acids. CDR3 loop: CASSPPGQANTEAFF. DNA of the CDR3: TGTGCCAGCTCACCCCCGGGACAGGCGAACACTGAAGCTTTCTTT.

The chain joins TRBV6-1 to TRBJ1-1, with D perhaps matching TRBD1 (5 bases). This CDR3 is 17 amino acids long. Trimming took off 0 bases at V and 0 bases at J, with 14 bases between the two ends. Looked up from germline, CDR1 is MNHNS and CDR2 is SASEGT. CDR3 sequence: CASSEALLRGMNTEAFF. The CDR3 region has the DNA TGTGCCAGCAGTGAAGCATTACTCCGGGGGATGAACACTGAAGCTTTCTTT.

V is TRBV30 and J is TRBJ2-7; 9 bases fit TRBD1. From germline, CDR1 is GTSNPN and CDR2 SVGIG (reference sequence). Losses at the gene ends were 3 bases for V and 2 bases for J; bases not matched to a gene: 5. The CDR3 extends over 14 amino acids. CDR3 nucleotides: TGTGCCTGGAGGGGGGGACAGGGAACCTACGAGCAGTACTTC. Translated, it gives CAWRGGQGTYEQYF.

The rearrangement links TRBV6-5 to TRBJ1-1, with a possible D match to TRBD1 (5 bases). Germline CDR1 MNHEY, CDR2 SVGAGI. With 2 bases removed from V and 1 base from J, the gap between germline ends came to 14 bases. CDR3 size: 16 residues. The CDR3 sequence: CASSYSWGLRNTEAFF. In DNA form, the CDR3 reads TGTGCCAGCAGTTACAGTTGGGGACTCAGGAACACTGAAGCTTTCTTT.